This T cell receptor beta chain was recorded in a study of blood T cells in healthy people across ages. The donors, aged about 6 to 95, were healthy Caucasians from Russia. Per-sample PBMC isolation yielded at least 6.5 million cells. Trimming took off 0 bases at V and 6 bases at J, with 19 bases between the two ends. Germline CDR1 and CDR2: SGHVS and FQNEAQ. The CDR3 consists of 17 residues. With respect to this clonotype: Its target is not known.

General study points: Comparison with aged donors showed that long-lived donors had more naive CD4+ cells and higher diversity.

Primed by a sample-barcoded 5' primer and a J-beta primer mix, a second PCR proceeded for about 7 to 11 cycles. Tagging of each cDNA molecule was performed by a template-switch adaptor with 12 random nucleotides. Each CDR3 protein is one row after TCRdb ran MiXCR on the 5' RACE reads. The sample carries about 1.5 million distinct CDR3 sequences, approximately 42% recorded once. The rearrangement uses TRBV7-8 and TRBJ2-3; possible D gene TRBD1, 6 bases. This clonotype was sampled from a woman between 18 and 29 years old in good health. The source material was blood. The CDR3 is CASSLAAPWKGVDTQYF. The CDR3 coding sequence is TGTGCCAGCAGCTTAGCGGCCCCGTGGAAGGGGGTCGATACGCAGTATTTT.